Presented here are 30 T cell receptor beta chains from one specimen sequenced in a study of blood T cells in healthy people across ages. A second 7 to 11 cycle PCR used barcoded and J-beta primers. TCRdb itself ran the 5' RACE reads through MiXCR, one entry per CDR3 protein. The sample holds under 1,000,000 distinct CDR3 sequences, about 46% seen once. Sequenced input: blood. All receptors come from an elderly man in good health.

This clonotype appeared many times. This chain connects TRBV15 to TRBJ2-1; D gene unclear. The CDR3 consists of 11 residues. V was pared by 5 bases and J by 1 base, with 0 bases between. Germline CDR1 reads LNHNV; CDR2 reads YYDKDF (reference sequence). CDR3 protein: CATSSYNEQFF. In DNA form, the CDR3 reads TGTGCCACCAGCTCCTACAATGAGCAGTTCTTC.

This clonotype was seen a few times. The chain carries TRBV4-2 and TRBJ2-5; 10 bases agree with TRBD2. The CDR3 consists of 16 residues. Germline CDR1 is LGHNA and CDR2 is YNFKEQ. V was clipped by 1 base and J by 1 base; unmatched bases: 3. CDR3 nucleotide sequence: TGTGCCAGCAGCCAAGGTTCTAGCGGGAGCCAAGAGACCCAGTACTTC. Translating gives CASSQGSSGSQETQYF.

This clonotype has more than one count but fewer than ten. The chain has TRBV28 and TRBJ1-2, with TRBD1 as a possible D gene (5 bases). V shed 9 bases and J shed 8 bases, with 16 bases lying between them. The CDR3 loop spans 12 amino acids. Germline loops: CDR1 MDHEN, CDR2 SYDVKM. The CDR3 is CASIRDGGGYTF. The CDR3 region has the DNA TGTGCCAGTATCCGGGACGGTGGAGGCTACACCTTC.

The CDR3 spells CASSIGGLGEKLFF. In DNA, the CDR3 is TGTGCCAGCAGTATCGGCGGGTTGGGTGAAAAACTGTTTTTT. This rearrangement joins TRBV6-5 to TRBJ1-4; D is uncertain. The CDR3 has 14 amino acids. Trimming removed 5 bases from V and 7 bases from J, with 14 bases in between. Looked up from germline, CDR1 is MNHEY and CDR2 is SVGAGI.

The chain uses TRBV4-1 and TRBJ2-3; perhaps TRBD2 as D (5 bases). Looked up from germline, CDR1 is MGHRA and CDR2 is YSYEKL. The V end was cut by 1 base, the J end by 4 bases, with 15 bases between. The CDR3 totals 16 residues. DNA of the CDR3: TGCGCCAGCAGCCAAGTGGTCGCCGGGGATCCAGATACGCAGTATTTT. Protein: CASSQVVAGDPDTQYF.

The chain has TRBV2 and TRBJ2-7, with D unclear. Germline-derived CDR1 and CDR2 are SNHLY and FYNNEI. The CDR3 has 12 amino acids. The ends were cut back, 8 bases at V and 2 bases at J, with 10 bases in the middle. In DNA, the CDR3 is TGTGCCAGCGCCGTTCTCCCCTACGAGCAGTACTTC. Its protein is CASAVLPYEQYF.

Worth noting for this clonotype: A read error may be the cause here, since a much bigger clone is one base away. V gene TRBV12-3 or TRBV12-4 combines with J gene TRBJ2-7; D possibly matches TRBD1 or TRBD2 (5 bases each). The CDR3 covers 13 residues. The CDR3 nucleotides are TGTGTCAGCATCCGGGGCATCTCCTACGAGCAGTACTTC. Amino acid sequence: CVSIRGISYEQYF.

J is TRBJ2-3 and V is TRBV6-5, with 7 bases aligning to TRBD2. The CDR3 is made up of 18 amino acids. CDR1 is MNHEY and CDR2 is SVGAGI in the germline V gene. The V and J ends lost 2 bases and 4 bases, in that order; junction bases with no gene match: 15. CDR3 in amino acids: CASSYTRPAGTSADTQYF. In DNA form, the CDR3 reads TGTGCCAGCAGTTACACGAGACCAGCGGGCACTAGCGCAGATACGCAGTATTTT.

This clonotype was detected a few times. The V gene is TRBV2, the J gene TRBJ2-3; 7 bases are a match to TRBD1. There are 15 residues in the CDR3. Germline assignment: CDR1 SNHLY and CDR2 FYNNEI. V shed 6 bases and J 0 bases; nucleotides not matched to a gene: 6. The DNA of the CDR3 is TGTGCCAGCAGCTCCGGGACAGCTAGCACAGATACGCAGTATTTT. Amino acid sequence: CASSSGTASTDTQYF.

The chain joins TRBV7-2 to TRBJ1-2; D call uncertain. Per germline, CDR1 SGHTA and CDR2 FQGNSA. Trimming stripped 1 base from V and 8 bases from J, with 17 bases between. CDR3 length: 15 amino acids. The CDR3 sequence is CASSLDHTVTRGYTF. The CDR3 DNA follows: TGTGCCAGCAGCTTAGATCACACAGTGACCCGCGGCTACACCTTC.

The chain carries TRBV7-9 and TRBJ2-1, with TRBD2 identical over 15 bases. The CDR3 spans 18 residues. The ends lost 0 bases at V and 6 bases at J; junction bases unmatched: 6. Germline-derived CDR1 and CDR2 are SEHNR and FQNEAQ (reference sequence). The CDR3 DNA is TGTGCCAGCAGCTTAGCGGGGACTAGCGGGAGGAGCCCCAATGAGCAGTTCTTC. Translation: CASSLAGTSGRSPNEQFF.

Note on this clonotype: The junction departs from germline at one end; a sequencing error may be responsible. The CDR3 DNA sequence: TGTGCCACCAGTGGGTTGGTAGACAAGGAGCAGTTCTTC. Translating it yields CATSGLVDKEQFF. The J gene is TRBJ2-1, the V gene TRBV24-1; D remains ambiguous. CDR1 is KGHDR, CDR2 SFDVKD, per germline. The CDR3 contains 13 residues.

V gene TRBV7-7 combines with J gene TRBJ2-1; 15 bases agree with TRBD2. This CDR3 region has 17 residues. After removal of 5 bases from V and 6 bases from J, the junction contained 8 bases not matched to a gene. The V gene's germline CDR1 is SSHAT and CDR2 FNYEAQ (reference sequence). CDR3 amino acids: CASSRGLAGGPLNEQFF. The CDR3 nucleotides are TGTGCCAGCAGCCGAGGACTAGCGGGAGGGCCCCTCAATGAGCAGTTCTTC.

A few counts support this clonotype. The chain uses TRBV4-1 and TRBJ2-1; D is ambiguous. The CDR3 totals 13 residues. The germline V and J ends were trimmed by 0 bases and 5 bases, with 5 bases remaining between them. Germline CDR1 is MGHRA and CDR2 is YSYEKL. The CDR3 loop is CASSQDWDNEQFF. CDR3 DNA: TGCGCCAGCAGCCAAGATTGGGACAATGAGCAGTTCTTC.

The chain couples TRBV2 to TRBJ2-1; D not resolved. This CDR3 is 11 amino acids long. Trimming took off 10 bases at V and 5 bases at J, with 9 bases between the two ends. Per germline, CDR1 SNHLY and CDR2 FYNNEI. For the CDR3, the DNA is TGTGCCATCACCAGAAACAATGAGCAGTTCTTC. It translates to CAITRNNEQFF. Together with reference TRBV2 and TRBJ2-1, the CDR3 gives the full variable domain: EPEVTQTPSHQVTQMGQEVILRCVPISNHLYFYWYRQILGQKVEFLVSFYNNEISEKSEIFDDQFSVERPDGSNFTLKIRSTKLEDSAMYFCAITRNNEQFFGPGTRLTVL.

This chain joins TRBV20-1 and TRBJ2-5; no reliable D call. The end of the DNA aligns better with TRBJ2-7, so the J call may be wrong. The germline CDR1 and CDR2 sequences are DFQATT and SNEGSKA (reference sequence). CDR3 length: 13 residues. The CDR3 loop is CSARLLLDGEQYF. The CDR3 DNA reads TGCAGTGCTAGACTCTTACTTGATGGCGAGCAGTACTTC.

The table lists this clonotype with a few counts. The chain carries TRBV10-3 and TRBJ2-5, with 7 bases identical to TRBD2. The length of the CDR3 is 15 residues. The V and J ends lost 0 bases and 5 bases, in that order; junction bases with no gene match: 6. CDR1 and CDR2 (germline): ENHRY, SYGVKD. The CDR3 sequence is CAISESIQGGETQYF. For the CDR3, the DNA is TGTGCCATCAGTGAGTCGATCCAGGGAGGGGAGACCCAGTACTTC.

In its sample, this clonotype was seen a few times. The CDR3 DNA sequence: TGCGCCAGCAGCTTGCTAGCGGGAGTCGAGTACGAGCAGTACTTC. Amino acids: CASSLLAGVEYEQYF. The chain is built from TRBV5-1 and TRBJ2-7; TRBD2 aligns across 10 bases. Germline V gene sequence: CDR1 SGHRS, CDR2 YFSETQ. Unmatched junction bases numbered 5, after V lost 1 base and J lost 4 bases. The CDR3 loop spans 15 amino acids.

This clonotype was seen more than once but under ten times. The chain recombines TRBV12-3 or TRBV12-4 with TRBJ2-1; 10 bases fit TRBD2. Germline trimming cut 5 bases from V and 2 bases from J; bases unmatched to any gene: 3. The CDR3 sequence is 15 residues long. This CDR3 is CASSRSGRPYNEQFF. The DNA for the CDR3 is TGTGCCAGCAGTCGTAGCGGGAGGCCCTACAATGAGCAGTTCTTC.

Only one count was recorded for this clonotype. The gene calls are TRBV5-1 and TRBJ1-6, with 7 bases matching TRBD1. V shed 1 base and J 9 bases; nucleotides not matched to a gene: 7. CDR1 is SGHRS, CDR2 YFSETQ, per germline. The CDR3 extends over 15 amino acids. The CDR3 spells CASSLTGASTSPLHF. CDR3 nucleotide sequence: TGCGCCAGCAGCTTGACAGGGGCCAGTACTTCACCCCTCCACTTT.

The rearrangement uses TRBV7-2 and TRBJ2-4, with no clear D. CDR1 and CDR2 from the germline V gene are SGHTA and FQGNSA. V lost 1 base and J lost 7, with 11 bases in between. The CDR3 loop spans 14 amino acids. The chain's CDR3 is CASSLEPMGNIQYF. As DNA, the CDR3 is TGTGCCAGCAGCTTAGAACCCATGGGGAACATTCAGTACTTC.

This clonotype was counted between two and nine times. The genes are TRBV27 and TRBJ2-7, with a tentative D call TRBD2 (6 bases). The CDR3 loop spans 15 amino acids. Trimming left V 3 bases short and J 3 bases short, with 15 bases between. Germline CDR1 and CDR2: MNHEY and SMNVEV (reference sequence). The CDR3 sequence is CASSFRGGRDYEQYF. As DNA, the CDR3 is TGTGCCAGCAGTTTCCGGGGAGGCAGAGACTACGAGCAGTACTTC.

This chain connects TRBV7-2 to TRBJ2-1; the match to TRBD1 covers 7 bases. The CDR3 consists of 12 residues. Germline V gene sequence: CDR1 SGHTA, CDR2 FQGNSA. V shed 5 bases, J shed 15 bases, and the junction held 10 bases outside the gene matches. The CDR3 sequence: CASSPHRGDWFF. As DNA, the CDR3 is TGTGCCAGCAGCCCGCACAGGGGAGATTGGTTCTTC.

This chain links TRBV18 with TRBJ1-2; D unclear. Trimming shortened V by 5 bases and J by 5 bases, and 12 bases separated the two germline ends. Germline CDR1 KGHSH, CDR2 LQKENI. The CDR3 extends over 13 amino acids. The CDR3 DNA is TGTGCCAGCTCAAAAGAGGACGGATATGGCTACACCTTC. It translates to CASSKEDGYGYTF.

V gene TRBV7-2 combines with J gene TRBJ2-7, with 12 bases aligning to TRBD2. J gave up 6 bases and V 8 bases, and 8 bases lay outside the gene matches. CDR1 SGHTA and CDR2 FQGNSA come from the germline V gene. The CDR3 sequence is 14 residues long. DNA of the CDR3: TGTGCCAGCCTCCCTAGCGGGAGGGCCGGCGAGCAGTACTTC. This codes for CASLPSGRAGEQYF.

This clonotype appeared a few times. This sequence joins TRBV29-1 and TRBJ1-2; the D gene is possibly TRBD1 (5 bases). This CDR3 is 13 amino acids long. Germline V lookup: CDR1 SQVTM, CDR2 ANQGSEA. V was trimmed by 5 bases and J by 1 base, leaving 11 bases between them. The CDR3 protein is CSVTGQGNYGYTF. CDR3 bases: TGCAGCGTTACGGGGCAGGGTAACTATGGCTACACCTTC. Using reference TRBV29-1 and TRBJ1-2 for the parts outside the CDR3, the full variable domain is SAVISQKPSRDICQRGTSLTIQCQVDSQVTMMFWYRQQPGQSLTLIATANQGSEATYESGFVIDKFPISRPNLTFSTLTVSNMSPEDSSIYLCSVTGQGNYGYTFGSGTRLTVV.

There are a few counts of this clonotype. V and J are TRBV6-2 or TRBV6-3 and TRBJ1-4; no clear D. This CDR3 comprises 12 residues. Germline values: CDR1 MNHEY, CDR2 SVGEGT. V was trimmed by 6 bases and J by 6 bases, leaving 8 bases between them. The CDR3 nucleotides read TGTGCCAGCAGCGCCATCCATGAAAAACTGTTTTTT. Protein: CASSAIHEKLFF.

A word on this clonotype: The germline gene is not matched at one end of the junction; a read error may be the cause. V gene TRBV7-2 combines with J gene TRBJ2-1, with 7 bases lining up with TRBD2. Germline lookup yields CDR1 SGHTA and CDR2 FQGNSA. This CDR3 contains 15 residues. CDR3 in DNA: TGTGCCGGCAGCTTTACGGCCAGCGGGGAAGAGACCCAGTTCTTC. This encodes CAGSFTASGEETQFF.

This clonotype has only a few counts. The chain recombines TRBV29-1 with TRBJ2-5; the D is unclear. V gave up 5 bases and J gave up 5 bases, with 9 bases separating them. Germline loops: CDR1 SQVTM, CDR2 ANQGSEA. CDR3 size: 11 residues. In DNA form, the CDR3 reads TGCAGCGTTTTTGTGGGGGAGACCCAGTACTTC. Protein product: CSVFVGETQYF.

This chain links TRBV27 with TRBJ2-7, with 7 bases lining up with TRBD1. CDR3 size: 18 residues. CDR1 and CDR2 from the germline V gene are MNHEY and SMNVEV (reference sequence). The V segment lost 3 bases and the J segment 3 bases; nucleotides outside the gene matches: 17. The CDR3 bases are TGTGCCAGCAGTTTCAGATGGGGGAGTGGGGACAGCATCTACGAGCAGTACTTC. Translation: CASSFRWGSGDSIYEQYF.